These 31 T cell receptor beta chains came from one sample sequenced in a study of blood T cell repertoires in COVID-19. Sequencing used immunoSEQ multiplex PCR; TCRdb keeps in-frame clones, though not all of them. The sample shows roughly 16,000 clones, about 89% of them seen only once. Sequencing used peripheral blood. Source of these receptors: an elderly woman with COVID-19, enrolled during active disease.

DNA of the CDR3: TGTGCCAGCAAGACAGGGGAAGAGACCCAGTACTTC. This translates into CASKTGEETQYF. The chain recombines TRBV6-6 with TRBJ2-5; 8 positions agree with TRBD1. CDR3 size: 12 residues. The germline V gene has CDR1 MNHNY and CDR2 SVGAGI (reference sequence). Trimming at V came to 7 bases and at J to 3 bases, leaving 1 base not matched to a gene.

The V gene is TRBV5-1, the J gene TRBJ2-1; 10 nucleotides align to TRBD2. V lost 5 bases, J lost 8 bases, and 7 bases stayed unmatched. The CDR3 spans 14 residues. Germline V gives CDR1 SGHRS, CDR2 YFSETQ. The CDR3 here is CASRRASGSHEQFF. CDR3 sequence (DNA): TGCGCCAGCAGAAGGGCTAGCGGGAGCCATGAGCAGTTCTTC. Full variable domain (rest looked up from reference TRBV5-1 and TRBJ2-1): KAGVTQTPRYLIKTRGQQVTLSCSPISGHRSVSWYQQTPGQGLQFLFEYFSETQRNKGNFPGRFSGRQFSNSRSEMNVSTLELGDSALYLCASRRASGSHEQFFGPGTRLTVL.

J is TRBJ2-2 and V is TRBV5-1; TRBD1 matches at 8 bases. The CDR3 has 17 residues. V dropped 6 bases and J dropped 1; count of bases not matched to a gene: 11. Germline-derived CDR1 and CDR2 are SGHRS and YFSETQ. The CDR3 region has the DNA TGCGCCAGCACCGTGAGAGGGACAGGAGAGAACACCGGGGAGCTGTTTTTT. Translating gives CASTVRGTGENTGELFF.

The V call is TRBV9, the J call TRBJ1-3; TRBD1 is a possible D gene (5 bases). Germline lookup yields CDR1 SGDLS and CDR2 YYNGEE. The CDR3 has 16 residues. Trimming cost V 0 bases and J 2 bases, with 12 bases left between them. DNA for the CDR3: TGTGCCAGCAGCGTAGCCCCGGGGGAGACTGGAAACACCATATATTTT. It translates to CASSVAPGETGNTIYF.

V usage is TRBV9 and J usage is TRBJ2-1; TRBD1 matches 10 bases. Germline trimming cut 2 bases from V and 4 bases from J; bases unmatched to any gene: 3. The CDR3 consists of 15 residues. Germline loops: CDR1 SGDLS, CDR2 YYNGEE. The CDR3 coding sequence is TGTGCCAGCAGCGTCGGACAGGGGGTTTACAATGAGCAGTTCTTC. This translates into CASSVGQGVYNEQFF. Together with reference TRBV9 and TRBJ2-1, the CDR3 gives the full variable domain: DSGVTQTPKHLITATGQRVTLRCSPRSGDLSVYWYQQSLDQGLQFLIQYYNGEERAKGNILERFSAQQFPDLHSELNLSSLELGDSALYFCASSVGQGVYNEQFFGPGTRLTVL.

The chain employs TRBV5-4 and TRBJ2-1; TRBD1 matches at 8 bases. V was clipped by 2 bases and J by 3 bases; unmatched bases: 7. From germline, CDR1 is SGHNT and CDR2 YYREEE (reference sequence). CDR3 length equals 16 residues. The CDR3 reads CASSFGAGGVYNEQFF. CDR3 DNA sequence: TGTGCCAGCAGCTTCGGGGCAGGGGGCGTCTACAATGAGCAGTTCTTC. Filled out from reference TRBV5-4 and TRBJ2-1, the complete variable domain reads ETGVTQSPTHLIKTRGQQVTLRCSSQSGHNTVSWYQQALGQGPQFIFQYYREEENGRGNFPPRFSGLQFPNYSSELNVNALELDDSALYLCASSFGAGGVYNEQFFGPGTRLTVL.

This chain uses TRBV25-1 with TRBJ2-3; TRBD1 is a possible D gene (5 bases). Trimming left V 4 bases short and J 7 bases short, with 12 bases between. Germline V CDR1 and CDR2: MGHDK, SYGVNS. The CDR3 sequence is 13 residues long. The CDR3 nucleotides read TGTGCCAGCAGTGGATCAGGGTTTTATACGCAGTATTTT. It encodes CASSGSGFYTQYF.

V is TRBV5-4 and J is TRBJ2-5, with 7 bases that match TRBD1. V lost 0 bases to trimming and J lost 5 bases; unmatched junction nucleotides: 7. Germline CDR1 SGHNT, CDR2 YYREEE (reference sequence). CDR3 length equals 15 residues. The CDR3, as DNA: TGTGCCAGCAGCTTGGGAGCAGGGGGTGATGAGACCCAGTACTTC. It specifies CASSLGAGGDETQYF.

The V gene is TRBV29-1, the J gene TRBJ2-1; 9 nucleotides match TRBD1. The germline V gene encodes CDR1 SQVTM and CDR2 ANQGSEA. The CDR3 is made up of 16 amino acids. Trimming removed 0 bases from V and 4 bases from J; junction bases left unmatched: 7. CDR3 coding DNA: TGCAGCGTTGAAGATTGGGGACAGGGCGGGTACAATGAGCAGTTCTTC. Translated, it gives CSVEDWGQGGYNEQFF.

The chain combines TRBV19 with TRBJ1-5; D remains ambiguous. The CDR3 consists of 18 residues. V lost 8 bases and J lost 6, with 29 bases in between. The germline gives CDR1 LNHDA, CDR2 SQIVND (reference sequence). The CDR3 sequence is CASCFGGWVKSSGQPQHF. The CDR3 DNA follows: TGTGCCAGTTGTTTTGGTGGCTGGGTGAAATCTAGTGGTCAGCCCCAGCATTTT.

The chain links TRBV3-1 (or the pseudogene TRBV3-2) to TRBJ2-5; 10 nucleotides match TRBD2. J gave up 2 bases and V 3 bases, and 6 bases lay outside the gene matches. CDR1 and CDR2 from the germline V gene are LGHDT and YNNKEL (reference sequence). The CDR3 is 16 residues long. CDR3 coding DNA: TGTGCCAGCAGCCAGGCAGGACTAGCGGATCAAGAGACCCAGTACTTC. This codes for CASSQAGLADQETQYF.

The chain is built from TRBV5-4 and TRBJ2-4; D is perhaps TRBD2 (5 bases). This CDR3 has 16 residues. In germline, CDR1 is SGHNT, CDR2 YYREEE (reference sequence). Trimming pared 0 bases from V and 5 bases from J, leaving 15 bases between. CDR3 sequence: CASSLGRGRTQNIQYF. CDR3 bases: TGTGCCAGCAGCTTGGGCCGGGGTCGGACCCAAAACATTCAGTACTTC.

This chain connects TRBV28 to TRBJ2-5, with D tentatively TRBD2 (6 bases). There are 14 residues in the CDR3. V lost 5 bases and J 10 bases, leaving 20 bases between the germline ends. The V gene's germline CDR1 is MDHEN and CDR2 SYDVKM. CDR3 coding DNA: TGTGCCAGCAGTCCTTCGTTACGACTAGTGGGCCAGTACTTC. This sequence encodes CASSPSLRLVGQYF.

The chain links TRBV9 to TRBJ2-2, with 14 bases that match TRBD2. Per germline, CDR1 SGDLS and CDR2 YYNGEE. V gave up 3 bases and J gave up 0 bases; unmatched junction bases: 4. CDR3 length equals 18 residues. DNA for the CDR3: TGTGCCAGCAGCGAGGGACTAGCGGGGGAGACGAACACCGGGGAGCTGTTTTTT. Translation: CASSEGLAGETNTGELFF.

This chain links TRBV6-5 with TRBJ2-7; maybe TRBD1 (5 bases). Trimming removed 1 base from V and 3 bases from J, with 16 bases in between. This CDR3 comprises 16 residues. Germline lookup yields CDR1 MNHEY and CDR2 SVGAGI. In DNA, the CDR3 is TGTGCCAGCAGTTACTGCAGGGTGCTTCCTTACTACGAGCAGTACTTC. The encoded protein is CASSYCRVLPYYEQYF.

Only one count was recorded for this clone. CDR3 sequence reads: CASSLYGGEETQYF. The CDR3 DNA is TGCGCCAGCAGCCTATACGGCGGGGAAGAGACCCAGTACTTC. The rearrangement links TRBV4-1 to TRBJ2-5; perhaps TRBD2 as D (6 bases). The V gene lost 4 bases and the J gene lost 3 bases, with 12 bases spanning the gap. Germline V gene data show CDR1 as MGHRA and CDR2 as YSYEKL. The length of the CDR3 is 14 residues.

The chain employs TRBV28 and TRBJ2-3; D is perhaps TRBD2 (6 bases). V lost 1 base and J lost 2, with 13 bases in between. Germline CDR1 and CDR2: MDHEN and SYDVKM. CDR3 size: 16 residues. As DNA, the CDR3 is TGTGCCAGCAGTTTATTTGGCGGGGAGAACACAGATACGCAGTATTTT. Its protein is CASSLFGGENTDTQYF. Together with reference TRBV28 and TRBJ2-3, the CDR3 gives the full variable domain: DVKVTQSSRYLVKRTGEKVFLECVQDMDHENMFWYRQDPGLGLRLIYFSYDVKMKEKGDIPEGYSVSREKKERFSLILESASTNQTSMYLCASSLFGGENTDTQYFGPGTRLTVL.

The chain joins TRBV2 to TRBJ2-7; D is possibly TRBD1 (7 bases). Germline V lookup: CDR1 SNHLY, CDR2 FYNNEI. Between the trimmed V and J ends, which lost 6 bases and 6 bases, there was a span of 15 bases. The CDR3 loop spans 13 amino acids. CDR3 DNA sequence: TGTGCCAGCAGCAAAAATCAGGGGGGCGAGCAGTACTTC. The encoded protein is CASSKNQGGEQYF. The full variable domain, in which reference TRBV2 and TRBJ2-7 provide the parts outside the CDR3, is EPEVTQTPSHQVTQMGQEVILRCVPISNHLYFYWYRQILGQKVEFLVSFYNNEISEKSEIFDDQFSVERPDGSNFTLKIRSTKLEDSAMYFCASSKNQGGEQYFGPGTRLTVT.

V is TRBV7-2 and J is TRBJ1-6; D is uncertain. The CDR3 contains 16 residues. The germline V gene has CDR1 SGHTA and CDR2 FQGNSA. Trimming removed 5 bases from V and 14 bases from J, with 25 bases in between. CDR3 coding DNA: TGTGCCAGCAGCCCTGCGGCCCCGCCCCTTTATGGAACCCTCCACTTT. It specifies CASSPAAPPLYGTLHF.

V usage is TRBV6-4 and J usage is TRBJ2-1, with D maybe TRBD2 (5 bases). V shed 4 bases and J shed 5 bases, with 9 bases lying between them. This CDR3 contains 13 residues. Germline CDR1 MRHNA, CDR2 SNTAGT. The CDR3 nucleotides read TGTGCCAGCAGTGCTGGGGAGAACAATGAGCAGTTCTTC. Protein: CASSAGENNEQFF.

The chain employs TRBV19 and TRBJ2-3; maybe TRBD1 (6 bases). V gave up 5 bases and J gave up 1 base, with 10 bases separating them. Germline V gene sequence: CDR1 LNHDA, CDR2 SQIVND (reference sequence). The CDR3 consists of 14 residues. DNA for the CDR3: TGTGCCAGTAGTCCGGACAGACGCACAGATACGCAGTATTTT. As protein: CASSPDRRTDTQYF.

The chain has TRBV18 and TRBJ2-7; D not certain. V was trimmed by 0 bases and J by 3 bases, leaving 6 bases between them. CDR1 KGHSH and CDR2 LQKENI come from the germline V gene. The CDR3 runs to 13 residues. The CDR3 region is CASSPPENYEQYF. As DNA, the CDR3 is TGTGCCAGCTCACCACCGGAGAACTACGAGCAGTACTTC.

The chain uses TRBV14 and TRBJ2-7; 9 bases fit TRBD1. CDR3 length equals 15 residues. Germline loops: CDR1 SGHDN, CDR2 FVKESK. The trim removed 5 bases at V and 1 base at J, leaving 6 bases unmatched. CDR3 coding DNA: TGTGCCAGCAGCACTCGACAGGGGGGATCCTACGAGCAGTACTTC. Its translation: CASSTRQGGSYEQYF.

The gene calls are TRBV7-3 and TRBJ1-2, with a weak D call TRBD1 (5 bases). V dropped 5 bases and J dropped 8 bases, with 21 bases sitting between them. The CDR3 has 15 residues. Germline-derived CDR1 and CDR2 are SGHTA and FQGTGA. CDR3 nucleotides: TGTGCCAGCAGCCTTGGGGCCAGGGCCAGCTCCGGCTACACCTTC. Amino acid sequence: CASSLGARASSGYTF.

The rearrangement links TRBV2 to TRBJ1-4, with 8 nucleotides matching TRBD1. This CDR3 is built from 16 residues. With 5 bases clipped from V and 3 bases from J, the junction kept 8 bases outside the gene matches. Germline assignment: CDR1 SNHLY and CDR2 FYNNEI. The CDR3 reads CASSPGQGAANEKLFF. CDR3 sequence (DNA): TGTGCCAGCAGTCCTGGACAGGGTGCAGCTAATGAAAAACTGTTTTTT.

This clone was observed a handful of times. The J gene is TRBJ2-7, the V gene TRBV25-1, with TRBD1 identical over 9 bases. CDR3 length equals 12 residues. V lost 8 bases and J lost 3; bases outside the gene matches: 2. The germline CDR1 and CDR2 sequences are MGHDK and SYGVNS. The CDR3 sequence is CASGDRVYEQYF. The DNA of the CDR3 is TGTGCCAGCGGGGACAGGGTCTACGAGCAGTACTTC.

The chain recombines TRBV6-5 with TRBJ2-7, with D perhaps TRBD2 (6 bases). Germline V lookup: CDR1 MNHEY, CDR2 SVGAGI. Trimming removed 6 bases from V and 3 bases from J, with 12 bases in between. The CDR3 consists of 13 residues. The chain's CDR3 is CASSASGSYEQYF. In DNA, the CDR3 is TGTGCCAGCAGCGCCTCCGGGAGCTACGAGCAGTACTTC.

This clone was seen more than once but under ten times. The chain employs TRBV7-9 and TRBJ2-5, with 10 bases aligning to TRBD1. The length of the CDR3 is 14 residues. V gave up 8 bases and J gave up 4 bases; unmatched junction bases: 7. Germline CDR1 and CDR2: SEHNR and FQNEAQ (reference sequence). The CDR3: CASGGTGALETQYF. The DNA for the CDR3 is TGTGCCAGCGGGGGGACAGGGGCCCTAGAGACCCAGTACTTC. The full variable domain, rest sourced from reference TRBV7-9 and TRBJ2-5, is DTGVSQNPRHKITKRGQNVTFRCDPISEHNRLYWYRQTLGQGPEFLTYFQNEAQLEKSRLLSDRFSAERPKGSFSTLEIQRTEQGDSAMYLCASGGTGALETQYFGPGTRLLVL.

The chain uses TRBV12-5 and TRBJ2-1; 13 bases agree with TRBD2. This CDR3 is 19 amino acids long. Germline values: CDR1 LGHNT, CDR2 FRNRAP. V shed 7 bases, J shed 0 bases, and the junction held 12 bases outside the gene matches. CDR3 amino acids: CASATSGRVARSSYNEQFF. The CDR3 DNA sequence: TGTGCTAGTGCTACTAGCGGGAGGGTTGCACGTAGCTCCTACAATGAGCAGTTCTTC.

The CDR3 DNA sequence: TGTGCCAGCAGCGTAGCCCCCAGCCAAGAGACCCAGTACTTC. This gives the protein CASSVAPSQETQYF. The chain links TRBV9 to TRBJ2-5; D not resolved. This CDR3 comprises 14 residues. Germline CDR1 and CDR2: SGDLS and YYNGEE. V was trimmed by 0 bases and J by 1 base, leaving 7 bases between them.

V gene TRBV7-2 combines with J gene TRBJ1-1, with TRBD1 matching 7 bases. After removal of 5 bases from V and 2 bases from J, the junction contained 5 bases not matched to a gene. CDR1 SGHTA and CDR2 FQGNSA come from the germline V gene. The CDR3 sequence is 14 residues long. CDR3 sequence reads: CASSERQGNTEAFF. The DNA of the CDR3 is TGTGCCAGCAGCGAACGACAGGGCAACACTGAAGCTTTCTTT.